Below, 23 T cell receptor beta chains from the same sample are listed, as sequenced in a study of T cells in Graves' hyperthyroidism and ophthalmopathy. What was amplified from RNA transcripts were TCR beta CDR3 regions. First-round RT-PCR with HTBI primers amplified the TCR CDR3 region. TCRdb re-derived calls from the multiplex PCR reads in MiXCR, one entry per CDR3 protein. The data contain about 840,000 distinct CDR3 sequences, around 39% of them singletons. Sequencing was done on a sample of blood. The receptors shown here come from a man aged 18 to 29 with Graves' hyperthyroidism.

Turning to this clonotype: Germline is not matched at one junction end, which may reflect a read error. This chain links TRBV10-3 with TRBJ2-7, with TRBD1 matching 10 bases. The CDR3 covers 16 residues. Germline CDR1 is ENHRY and CDR2 is SYGVKD. The CDR3 reads CASSYRLGQGSHEQYF. The CDR3 DNA reads TGTGCCAGCAGTTACCGGTTGGGACAGGGGAGCCACGAGCAGTACTTC.

V gene TRBV12-3 or TRBV12-4 combines with J gene TRBJ2-7; D is uncertain. This CDR3 is 14 amino acids long. V dropped 7 bases and J dropped 3 bases, with 16 bases sitting between them. The CDR3 reads CASIVTASDYEQYF. In nucleotides, the CDR3 is TGTGCCAGCATCGTGACTGCCTCGGACTACGAGCAGTACTTC.

The chain links TRBV5-6 to TRBJ1-1; 7 positions agree with TRBD1. Per the germline V gene, CDR1 is SGHDT and CDR2 is YYEEEE. The CDR3 is made up of 14 amino acids. V lost 2 bases and J lost 8; bases outside the gene matches: 9. The CDR3: CASSFRDSAGEAFF. The DNA for the CDR3 is TGTGCCAGCAGCTTCCGGGACAGCGCCGGGGAAGCTTTCTTT.

There are many counts of this clonotype. The chain is built from TRBV29-1 and TRBJ2-7; 7 positions match TRBD1. The ends lost 6 bases at V and 1 base at J; junction bases unmatched: 3. In germline, CDR1 is SQVTM, CDR2 ANQGSEA. CDR3 size: 12 residues. The CDR3: CSVQGESYEQYF. CDR3 DNA sequence: TGCAGCGTCCAGGGGGAATCCTACGAGCAGTACTTC.

Remarks on this clonotype: Mismatch with germline at one junction end may stem from a read error. The chain links TRBV7-9 to TRBJ2-2; D unclear. Germline V CDR1 and CDR2: SEHNR, FQNEAQ (reference sequence). This CDR3 is built from 14 residues. This CDR3 reads CASSQDMALGELFF. Here the CDR3 DNA reads TGCGCCAGCAGCCAAGATATGGCCCTCGGGGAGCTGTTTTTT.

Turning to this clonotype: A read error may produce the germline difference seen at one junction end. The chain has TRBV7-7 and TRBJ2-7, with TRBD2 identical over 8 bases. Germline V lookup: CDR1 SSHAT, CDR2 FNYEAQ (reference sequence). The CDR3 is 15 amino acids. This CDR3 is CASSLQEAGVYEQYF. CDR3 nucleotide sequence: TGTGCTAGCAGCTTACAGGAAGCGGGAGTCTACGAGCAGTACTTC.

The table lists this clonotype with a few counts. DNA for the CDR3: TGTGCCAGCAGATCGACAGTACACTACGAGCAGTACTTC. Encoded protein: CASRSTVHYEQYF. V usage is TRBV6-5 and J usage is TRBJ2-7, with D maybe TRBD1 (5 bases). Between the trimmed V and J ends, which lost 6 bases and 3 bases, there was a span of 12 bases. The CDR3 has 13 amino acids. Germline V gives CDR1 MNHEY, CDR2 SVGAGI.

The rearrangement links TRBV7-7 to TRBJ2-5, with TRBD2 matching 10 bases. The CDR3 runs 18 residues. V was clipped by 4 bases and J by 0 bases; unmatched bases: 11. CDR1 SSHAT and CDR2 FNYEAQ come from the germline V gene (reference sequence). CDR3 in DNA: TGTGCCAGCAGCTCCACGACGATCACTAGCGGGGACCAAGAGACCCAGTACTTC. Translation gives CASSSTTITSGDQETQYF.

J is TRBJ1-6 and V is TRBV7-9; a possible D gene is TRBD1 (6 bases). The CDR3 loop spans 14 amino acids. Germline CDR1 SEHNR, CDR2 FQNEAQ (reference sequence). Trimming stripped 6 bases from V and 14 bases from J, with 20 bases between. Here the CDR3 reads CASRPAPGELALHF. DNA of the CDR3: TGTGCCAGCAGACCGGCGCCAGGGGAATTAGCCCTCCACTTT. Variable domain in full (rest from reference TRBV7-9 and TRBJ1-6): DTGVSQNPRHKITKRGQNVTFRCDPISEHNRLYWYRQTLGQGPEFLTYFQNEAQLEKSRLLSDRFSAERPKGSFSTLEIQRTEQGDSAMYLCASRPAPGELALHFGNGTRLTVT.

This clonotype was found many times. V gene TRBV29-1 combines with J gene TRBJ2-2; D is ambiguous. The CDR3 sequence is 15 residues long. Per germline, CDR1 SQVTM and CDR2 ANQGSEA. Trimming shortened V by 3 bases and J by 5 bases, and 16 bases separated the two germline ends. The CDR3 loop is CSVEESRGGTGELFF. CDR3 coding DNA: TGCAGCGTTGAGGAATCGCGAGGTGGGACCGGGGAGCTGTTTTTT.

The chain joins TRBV5-6 to TRBJ2-7, with D possibly TRBD2 on 5 matching bases. The germline V and J ends were trimmed by 2 bases and 5 bases, with 14 bases remaining between them. In germline, CDR1 is SGHDT, CDR2 YYEEEE. The CDR3 runs to 14 residues. The CDR3 DNA reads as TGTGCCAGCAGCTTATCGAGCGGCTCTCACGAGCAGTACTTC. This sequence encodes CASSLSSGSHEQYF.

There are many counts of this clonotype. The rearrangement links TRBV10-3 to TRBJ2-7; 9 positions agree with TRBD1. The CDR3 is made up of 12 amino acids. Germline V gives CDR1 ENHRY, CDR2 SYGVKD. V trimming: 8 bases; J trimming: 4 bases; junction bases outside the gene matches: 3. The DNA for the CDR3 is TGTGCCATCTCCGGACAGGGGTACGAGCAGTACTTC. It is translated as CAISGQGYEQYF.

The sample holds a few counts of this clonotype. The chain couples TRBV19 to TRBJ1-1; unclear D gene. Trimming left V 5 bases short and J 1 base short, with 8 bases between. The CDR3 runs to 13 residues. CDR1 is LNHDA and CDR2 is SQIVND in the germline V gene (reference sequence). CDR3: CASSQKRNTEAFF. Here the CDR3 DNA reads TGTGCCAGTAGTCAAAAAAGGAACACTGAAGCTTTCTTT.

This clonotype was detected ten times or more. J is TRBJ1-5 and V is TRBV7-9, with a tentative D call TRBD1 (6 bases). CDR3 size: 15 residues. Trimming pared 5 bases from V and 6 bases from J, leaving 17 bases between. Germline CDR1 SEHNR, CDR2 FQNEAQ (reference sequence). The CDR3 bases are TGTGCCAGCAGCGACGAGGGGGGGGCAGGTCAGCCCCAGCATTTT. This gives the protein CASSDEGGAGQPQHF. The full variable domain, rest sourced from reference TRBV7-9 and TRBJ1-5, is DTGVSQNPRHKITKRGQNVTFRCDPISEHNRLYWYRQTLGQGPEFLTYFQNEAQLEKSRLLSDRFSAERPKGSFSTLEIQRTEQGDSAMYLCASSDEGGAGQPQHFGDGTRLSIL.

The chain has TRBV9 and TRBJ1-1; D is ambiguous. Germline-derived CDR1 and CDR2 are SGDLS and YYNGEE. V lost 4 bases and J 0 bases, leaving 16 bases between the germline ends. The CDR3 has 16 residues. The CDR3 bases are TGTGCCAGCAGCCCGACTCCGGGAGGAATGAACACTGAAGCTTTCTTT. It specifies CASSPTPGGMNTEAFF.

Comment on this clonotype: This may stem from a read error, because a much larger clone lies one nucleotide away. The chain recombines TRBV10-3 with TRBJ1-1, with D maybe TRBD1 (5 bases). The CDR3 is made up of 15 amino acids. Trimming removed 3 bases at V and 2 bases at J, with 13 bases between. Germline V gene data show CDR1 as ENHRY and CDR2 as SYGVKD. The DNA for the CDR3 is TGTGCCATCAGTGATAAGAACGGGGGAAACACTGAAGCTTTCTTT. It yields the protein CAISDKNGGNTEAFF.

V usage is TRBV7-2 and J usage is TRBJ2-7; 10 bases fit TRBD2. The V and J ends lost 3 bases and 0 bases, in that order; junction bases with no gene match: 5. There are 16 residues in the CDR3. The germline gives CDR1 SGHTA, CDR2 FQGNSA. The CDR3 DNA is TGTGCCAGCAGCTTCGGACTAGCGGTGAACTCCTACGAGCAGTACTTC. It translates to CASSFGLAVNSYEQYF.

About this clonotype: Being one base from a much bigger clone, this may be a read error. Without the conserved terminal phenylalanine or tryptophan, this CDR3 likely stems from a read error. The chain recombines TRBV7-6 with TRBJ1-6; D unresolved. The germline gives CDR1 SGHVS, CDR2 FNYEAQ. Trimming left V 0 bases short and J 11 bases short, with 8 bases between. The CDR3 loop spans 13 amino acids. The CDR3 coding sequence is TGTGCCAGCAGCTTAGCCGGTTCCCCACCCCTCCACCTT. Translated: CASSLAGSPPLHL.

This clonotype was found many times. The rearrangement joins TRBV29-1 to TRBJ1-1; D gene unclear. The CDR3 sequence is 14 residues long. Germline lookup yields CDR1 SQVTM and CDR2 ANQGSEA. Trimming shortened V by 0 bases and J by 4 bases, and 12 bases separated the two germline ends. The CDR3 loop reads CSVEDVGMRTEAFF. The CDR3 bases are TGCAGCGTTGAAGATGTGGGGATGCGCACTGAAGCTTTCTTT.

The chain has TRBV11-2 and TRBJ2-5; tentative D call: TRBD1 (5 bases). Per the germline V gene, CDR1 is SGHAT and CDR2 is FQNNGV. Trimming shortened V by 1 base and J by 2 bases, and 11 bases separated the two germline ends. The CDR3 sequence is 15 residues long. CDR3 sequence reads: CASSLVYRTQETQYF. CDR3 coding DNA: TGTGCCAGCAGCTTAGTCTACAGGACGCAAGAGACCCAGTACTTC.

This clonotype was observed a handful of times. V is TRBV7-2 and J is TRBJ2-7, with 11 positions matching TRBD2. Germline assignment: CDR1 SGHTA and CDR2 FQGNSA. The junction had 4 bases not matched to a gene; V was cut back by 2 bases and J by 1 base. CDR3 size: 16 residues. CDR3 sequence: CASSLFGTSGSYEQYF. The CDR3, as DNA: TGTGCCAGCAGCTTATTCGGGACTAGCGGATCCTACGAGCAGTACTTC. The full variable domain, in which reference TRBV7-2 and TRBJ2-7 provide the parts outside the CDR3, is GAGVSQSPSNKVTEKGKDVELRCDPISGHTALYWYRQSLGQGLEFLIYFQGNSAPDKSGLPSDRFSAERTGGSVSTLTIQRTQQEDSAVYLCASSLFGTSGSYEQYFGPGTRLTVT.

To note about this clonotype: In this CDR3 the conserved last residue, phenylalanine or tryptophan, is missing, so a read error is likely. The DNA is left out, because the CDR3 cannot be placed on it with certainty; the CDR3 is given as TCRdb lists it. The chain links TRBV11-1 to TRBJ1-1. In germline, CDR1 is SGHAT, CDR2 FQDESV (reference sequence). The CDR3 spans 8 amino acids, including both terminal residues. The CDR3 loop reads CASSPILA.

This clonotype was counted at least ten times. The genes are TRBV29-1 and TRBJ2-5; 10 bases fit TRBD1. This CDR3 contains 16 residues. V lost 7 bases to trimming and J lost 0 bases; unmatched junction nucleotides: 11. Germline CDR1 and CDR2: SQVTM and ANQGSEA. This CDR3 is CSAQRRTGGYQETQYF. As DNA, the CDR3 is TGCAGCGCCCAACGCCGGACAGGGGGGTACCAAGAGACCCAGTACTTC.